This T cell receptor (beta chain) was profiled in a study of beta chain features in type 1 diabetes (dated by TCRdb to 2017 to 2018). Describing the broader study: Mean age, gender distribution, total cell number and subset yield were not different between patients and healthy donors. A total of some 110 million sorted cells were examined across all samples, and a strong correlation was observed between cell number per subset and RNA yield. The study compared the TCRB repertoires of sorted circulating CD4+ T cell subsets in recently diagnosed type 1 diabetes patients with those in matched healthy donors. Whereas all 30 or so donors provided naive and central memory subsets, regulatory and stem cell-like memory subsets were isolated from just 8 patients and roughly 8 healthy donors.

Each donor gave one peripheral blood draw, approximately 110 mL on average, collected into heparinised tubes. Naive, central memory, regulatory and stem cell-like memory CD4+ T cells were sorted on a BD FACSAria II using a panel including CD45RO, CCR7, CD25, CD127, CD95 and CD27. Every sorted population had a purity above 98%. PBMCs were isolated immediately by Lymphoprep density gradient centrifugation and stained directly without culture. So that batch effects would be minimized, each experiment stained and sorted samples in pairs, pairing one healthy donor with one patient. The entire isolated RNA was reverse transcribed using the High Capacity cDNA Reverse Transcription Kit, and thus expressed TCRB transcripts were sequenced. Naive, central memory and regulatory T cell samples underwent deep immunoSEQ sequencing, averaging about 3.57 million total reads per sample. Sorted cells were lysed in RLT buffer and RNA was extracted with DNase-treated RNeasy Micro or Mini kits, depending on cell number. To prevent cross-contamination, every cell subset was processed on its own, while patient and healthy donor samples were processed together. TCRB sequences were amplified from cDNA with the immunoSEQ multiplex PCR, producing 87-bp fragments spanning the CDR3 region. The amplicons were sequenced using the Illumina HiSeq platform. Per the authors' processing: PCR bias was corrected computationally using synthetic template baselines, and reads within Hamming distance 2 were collapsed, with unmergeable singletons discarded. Reads were aligned to IMGT to assign V, D and J genes, CDR3 length, and insertions or deletions at six rearrangement sites. Within each subset, clonotype counts were normalized to sorted cell number, after which true diversity and Gini coefficients were computed with the tcR R package. The overlap coefficient, calculated on TCRB nucleotide sequences, was used to quantify repertoire sharing. As a proxy for the pre-selection repertoire, out-of-frame TCRB sequences from naive cells were analyzed. TCRdb's version of the immuneACCESS table is confined to in-frame rearrangements and falls short of the full clone set. An unresolved V gene accounts for under half of the shortfall where checked; the remainder is of unknown origin. The V and J calls and clone size were taken over from that table, and D and trimming were inferred from the DNA. In this sample the table shows about 250,000 clones, less than 15% of which occur a single time. The leading ten clones occupy about 0.027% of the sample.

This clone was counted between two and nine times. Its specific antigen is unknown. No base quality values were provided; no much bigger clone lies one nucleotide off. V and J lose 6 bases and 6 bases, and a span of 13 bases separates them. Including the terminal cysteine and phenylalanine, the CDR3 comprises 13 residues. The sequence is cut down to CDR3 DNA, 39 bases in frame from base 1. CDR1 and CDR2, per the germline V gene, are MNHEY and SVGAGI. What the authors observed across the whole study: Because cDNA was sequenced instead of genomic DNA, highly expressing activated cells could be over-represented, though the groups showed no difference in activation or CD3 levels. In all four CD4+ subsets, TCRB CDR3 length was moderately but significantly shorter in type 1 diabetes patients. Patients with type 1 diabetes made fewer insertions and deleted more nucleotides at VDJ recombination sites, implying thymic rearrangement abnormalities. Naive, central memory and regulatory TCRB repertoires appeared more similar among patients than among healthy donors. Because the HLA sub-analyses included only small numbers of individuals, any influence of HLA type on TCRB rearrangement was left unresolved. PCR might favor shorter templates, but patient and control samples were amplified and corrected together, so any skew would affect both groups equally.

This clonotype originated in a woman aged 40 to 50 in good health. The V gene is TRBV6-5 and the J gene is TRBJ2-3; the D gene lacks a confident call. Sequencing was done on a sample of naive CD4+ T cells from blood. According to the study, the label for this sample's cell subset or site signals: true naive CD4+ T cells. The CDR3 region has the sequence CASRPPTGDTQYF. The sequenced DNA is TGTGCCAGCAGACCCCCGACTGGGGATACGCAGTATTTT.